Shown below are 29 T cell receptor beta chains from a single sample sequenced in a study of tumor-infiltrating lymphocytes in localized non-small cell lung cancer. Here immunoSEQ multiplex PCR was the method, and the copy in TCRdb shows in-frame clones only, minus some. The sample includes 9,500 or so clones, around four fifths of them seen just once. The source material was uninvolved lung tissue not adjacent to the tumor. The receptor source for this set is a human donor with non-small cell lung cancer.

The V call is TRBV28, the J call TRBJ1-2; no firm D call. The CDR3 contains 13 residues. The V and J ends lost 2 bases and 2 bases respectively, with 6 bases between them. CDR1 and CDR2 from the germline V gene are MDHEN and SYDVKM. The CDR3 nucleotides read TGTGCCAGCAGTTTACGGGGAAACTATGGCTACACCTTC. It is translated as CASSLRGNYGYTF.

This sequence joins TRBV7-2 and TRBJ2-7; D ambiguous. CDR1 SGHTA and CDR2 FQGNSA come from the germline V gene. V was trimmed by 5 bases and J by 6 bases, leaving 14 bases between them. The CDR3 is 13 residues long. DNA for the CDR3: TGTGCCAGCAGCCAACTGCCCACCTCCGAGCAGTACTTC. This sequence encodes CASSQLPTSEQYF.

The gene calls are TRBV19 and TRBJ1-1, with a weak D call TRBD1 (6 bases). V was clipped by 2 bases and J by 3 bases, with 7 bases between them. The CDR3 has 13 residues. Germline assignment: CDR1 LNHDA and CDR2 SQIVND (reference sequence). CDR3 residues: CASSIPGDTEAFF. The CDR3 coding sequence is TGTGCCAGTAGTATACCAGGGGACACTGAAGCTTTCTTT. Full variable domain (remainder filled in from reference TRBV19 and TRBJ1-1): DGGITQSPKYLFRKEGQNVTLSCEQNLNHDAMYWYRQDPGQGLRLIYYSQIVNDFQKGDIAEGYSVSREKKESFPLTVTSAQKNPTAFYLCASSIPGDTEAFFGQGTRLTVV.

This sequence joins TRBV29-1 and TRBJ2-3, with a weak D call TRBD1 (5 bases). CDR3 length: 14 amino acids. V lost 8 bases and J 0 bases, leaving 15 bases between the germline ends. In germline, CDR1 is SQVTM, CDR2 ANQGSEA. Here the CDR3 reads CSTHWGDSTDTQYF. CDR3 DNA sequence: TGCAGCACTCACTGGGGCGACAGCACAGATACGCAGTATTTT.

The chain employs TRBV7-9 and TRBJ2-7; D assignment may be TRBD1 or TRBD2 (7 bases each). CDR3 length: 17 amino acids. CDR1 and CDR2 from the germline V gene are SEHNR and FQNEAQ (reference sequence). Trimming pared 4 bases from V and 6 bases from J, leaving 25 bases between. The CDR3 DNA is TGTGCCAGCAGCTCGATAGAATACAGGGGTCGCGGGAGCGAGCAGTACTTC. Translated: CASSSIEYRGRGSEQYF. Full variable domain (rest looked up from reference TRBV7-9 and TRBJ2-7): DTGVSQNPRHKITKRGQNVTFRCDPISEHNRLYWYRQTLGQGPEFLTYFQNEAQLEKSRLLSDRFSAERPKGSFSTLEIQRTEQGDSAMYLCASSSIEYRGRGSEQYFGPGTRLTVT.

The gene calls are TRBV7-2 and TRBJ1-2; tentatively, D is TRBD1 (5 bases). V shed 3 bases and J shed 12 bases, with 17 bases lying between them. CDR3 length: 13 residues. Germline lookup yields CDR1 SGHTA and CDR2 FQGNSA. The CDR3 protein is CASSFMGRHEDTF. In DNA, the CDR3 is TGTGCCAGCAGCTTTATGGGGCGCCATGAGGACACCTTC.

This clone is termed medium-sized. V gene TRBV5-3 combines with J gene TRBJ2-3, with no clear D. TRBV5-3 falls under the ORF class, with uncertain function. This CDR3 comprises 14 residues. V was cut by 1 base and J by 0 bases, with 6 bases left in between. CDR3 in amino acids: CARSLLCSTDTQYF. For the CDR3, the DNA is TGTGCCAGAAGCTTGTTGTGCAGCACAGATACGCAGTATTTT.

The chain has TRBV9 and TRBJ1-2, with a tentative D call TRBD1 (5 bases). Germline values: CDR1 SGDLS, CDR2 YYNGEE. Trimming removed 0 bases at V and 4 bases at J, with 10 bases between. CDR3 length equals 14 residues. In nucleotides, the CDR3 is TGTGCCAGCAGCGTAGGAGGGACTAGCTATGGCTACACCTTC. It specifies CASSVGGTSYGYTF.

This clone appeared a few times. CDR3 loop: CASSQGVGGLVGTQYF. The CDR3 region has the DNA TGCGCCAGCAGCCAAGGCGTGGGGGGTCTGGTTGGGACCCAGTACTTC. The chain couples TRBV4-3 to TRBJ2-5, with TRBD2 as a possible D gene (6 bases). This CDR3 has 16 amino acids. V was trimmed by 1 base and J by 7 bases, leaving 19 bases between them. Germline values: CDR1 LGHNA, CDR2 YSLEER.

This chain connects TRBV5-1 to TRBJ2-4; no definite D call. Germline V gene data show CDR1 as SGHRS and CDR2 as YFSETQ. V lost 0 bases and J lost 0, with 10 bases in between. The CDR3 extends over 16 amino acids. This CDR3 reads CASSLVSRVAKNIQYF. As DNA, the CDR3 is TGCGCCAGCAGCTTGGTCAGTAGGGTAGCCAAAAACATTCAGTACTTC.

The chain recombines TRBV7-2 with TRBJ2-6, with D perhaps TRBD1 (6 bases). The germline CDR1 and CDR2 sequences are SGHTA and FQGNSA. V dropped 1 base and J dropped 3 bases, with 13 bases sitting between them. The CDR3 covers 17 residues. The CDR3 nucleotides are TGTGCCAGCAGCTTAGGCACAGGGAGAGTTGGGGCCAACGTCCTGACTTTC. This encodes CASSLGTGRVGANVLTF.

This clone qualifies as medium-sized. The gene calls are TRBV7-9 and TRBJ2-3; D gene ambiguous. V shed 11 bases and J shed 10 bases, with 16 bases lying between them. The CDR3 sequence is 11 residues long. The germline V gene has CDR1 SEHNR and CDR2 FQNEAQ (reference sequence). This CDR3 is CASSLESSQYF. The CDR3 DNA reads TGTGCCTCCTCCTTGGAGAGTTCGCAGTATTTT.

The chain combines TRBV27 with TRBJ1-5; D is undetermined. Looked up from germline, CDR1 is MNHEY and CDR2 is SMNVEV (reference sequence). There are 14 residues in the CDR3. Trimming stripped 5 bases from V and 2 bases from J, with 10 bases between. CDR3 amino acids: CASSPPGGNQPQHF. CDR3 nucleotide sequence: TGTGCCAGCAGTCCACCAGGAGGCAATCAGCCCCAGCATTTT.

The rearrangement uses TRBV7-9 and TRBJ1-6; TRBD1 might be the D (6 bases). V shed 5 bases and J shed 7 bases, with 18 bases lying between them. The CDR3 is 16 amino acids. Germline loops: CDR1 SEHNR, CDR2 FQNEAQ (reference sequence). The DNA of the CDR3 is TGTGCCAGCAGCCACAGGGCAGGGGTGACCAATTCACCCCTCCACTTT. This gives the protein CASSHRAGVTNSPLHF.

The chain links TRBV30 to TRBJ2-6, with D perhaps TRBD1 (5 bases). CDR1 is GTSNPN, CDR2 SVGIG, per germline (reference sequence). V lost 3 bases and J 4 bases, leaving 16 bases between the germline ends. The CDR3 has 16 residues. The CDR3, as DNA: TGTGCCTGGAGCCGGGTAGGGGTTTCCGGGGCCAACGTCCTGACTTTC. It is translated as CAWSRVGVSGANVLTF.

The genes are TRBV5-6 and TRBJ1-1; TRBD1 matches 7 bases. The CDR3 loop spans 15 amino acids. The J segment lost 2 bases and the V segment lost 0 bases, leaving 4 bases of the junction unmatched. Germline lookup yields CDR1 SGHDT and CDR2 YYEEEE. In DNA, the CDR3 is TGTGCCAGCAGCTTGGCCGGGACAGTCAACACTGAAGCTTTCTTT. It yields the protein CASSLAGTVNTEAFF. The variable domain in full, with the rest retrieved from reference TRBV5-6 and TRBJ1-1, is DAGVTQSPTHLIKTRGQQVTLRCSPKSGHDTVSWYQQALGQGPQFIFQYYEEEERQRGNFPDRFSGHQFPNYSSELNVNALLLGDSALYLCASSLAGTVNTEAFFGQGTRLTVV.

The rearrangement uses TRBV7-2 and TRBJ2-7; D not resolved. CDR3 length equals 13 residues. Trimming removed 2 bases at V and 7 bases at J, with 12 bases between. Per germline, CDR1 SGHTA and CDR2 FQGNSA. CDR3 sequence reads: CASSLNTVGEQYF. Written as DNA, the CDR3 is TGTGCCAGCAGCTTAAACACAGTCGGTGAGCAGTACTTC.

This chain uses TRBV15 with TRBJ2-1; D is ambiguous. Germline V lookup: CDR1 LNHNV, CDR2 YYDKDF (reference sequence). The CDR3 consists of 17 residues. Trimming removed 3 bases at V and 8 bases at J, with 23 bases between. CDR3 bases: TGTGCCACCAGCAGGAGAGTGGCCGGACCTGAGGACGATGAGCAGTTCTTC. As protein: CATSRRVAGPEDDEQFF.

In this sample, this clone turned up a few times. This chain joins TRBV4-3 and TRBJ1-2, with 9 positions matching TRBD1. V shed 2 bases, J shed 4 bases, and the junction held 8 bases outside the gene matches. Germline loops: CDR1 LGHNA, CDR2 YSLEER. The CDR3 is 16 amino acids. CDR3 in DNA: TGCGCCAGCAGCCAATCGACCGGGACAGGGCTCTATGGCTACACCTTC. Amino acids: CASSQSTGTGLYGYTF.

A single count supports this clone. CDR3: CASSSTGSGNTIYF. The CDR3 DNA reads TGCGCCAGCAGCTCGACAGGGTCAGGAAACACCATATATTTT. The chain links TRBV5-1 to TRBJ1-3, with 7 bases matching TRBD1. This CDR3 is built from 14 residues. Germline V gives CDR1 SGHRS, CDR2 YFSETQ. Germline trimming cut 3 bases from V and 4 bases from J; bases unmatched to any gene: 4.

The chain employs TRBV21-1 and TRBJ2-7. TRBV21-1 is assigned pseudogene status. The CDR3 is made up of 18 amino acids. The CDR3 is CASWEGASFQHVPYEQYF. CDR3 bases: TGTGCCAGCTGGGAAGGGGCTAGCTTCCAGCACGTTCCCTACGAGCAGTACTTC.

V gene TRBV7-2 combines with J gene TRBJ1-5; 11 nucleotides line up with TRBD1. J gave up 6 bases and V 5 bases, and 3 bases lay outside the gene matches. The CDR3 totals 14 residues. The germline CDR1 and CDR2 sequences are SGHTA and FQGNSA. Here the CDR3 reads CASSRDRGSQPQHF. The CDR3 nucleotides read TGTGCCAGCAGCCGGGACAGGGGGAGTCAGCCCCAGCATTTT.

The chain uses TRBV7-9 and TRBJ2-7; D remains ambiguous. The V gene's germline CDR1 is SEHNR and CDR2 FQNEAQ (reference sequence). The CDR3 spans 13 residues. V shed 7 bases and J shed 2 bases, with 12 bases lying between them. This CDR3 is CASTLAPPYEQYF. The CDR3 DNA is TGTGCCAGCACCCTGGCGCCACCCTACGAGCAGTACTTC.

The chain has TRBV29-1 and TRBJ1-1; D is ambiguous. V was trimmed by 6 bases and J by 1 base, leaving 9 bases between them. Germline V lookup: CDR1 SQVTM, CDR2 ANQGSEA. This CDR3 is 12 amino acids long. CDR3 loop: CSVSFKNTEAFF. The CDR3, as DNA: TGCAGCGTAAGTTTCAAGAACACTGAAGCTTTCTTT.

The CDR3 sequence is CASSPYVTNYEQYF. Written as DNA, the CDR3 is TGCGCCAGCAGCCCCTACGTGACAAACTACGAGCAGTACTTC. The chain couples TRBV4-1 to TRBJ2-7; D is unclear. This CDR3 is built from 14 residues. Germline lookup yields CDR1 MGHRA and CDR2 YSYEKL. Trimming cost V 4 bases and J 3 bases, with 13 bases left between them.

V and J are TRBV4-2 and TRBJ2-7; D is unresolved. CDR3 length: 17 amino acids. The germline CDR1 and CDR2 sequences are LGHNA and YNFKEQ. Trimming left V 0 bases short and J 0 bases short, with 15 bases between. The CDR3 reads CASSQDPVGYVSYEQYF. The CDR3 nucleotides read TGTGCCAGCAGCCAAGATCCGGTGGGGTATGTCTCCTACGAGCAGTACTTC.

The chain employs TRBV2 and TRBJ2-1; D may match TRBD1 or TRBD2 (7 bases each). The CDR3 has 13 amino acids. Germline assignment: CDR1 SNHLY and CDR2 FYNNEI. V lost 1 base and J lost 13, with 14 bases in between. CDR3 residues: CASSEGQGGNQFF. CDR3 bases: TGTGCCAGCAGTGAAGGACAGGGAGGGAACCAGTTCTTC.

The chain joins TRBV27 to TRBJ1-3; 8 nucleotides align to TRBD1. This CDR3 is 17 amino acids long. CDR1 is MNHEY and CDR2 is SMNVEV in the germline V gene (reference sequence). The trim removed 6 bases at V and 0 bases at J, leaving 10 bases unmatched. The CDR3 nucleotides are TGTGCCAGCAGACCAAGTAGACAGGGGACCTCTGGAAACACCATATATTTT. Translation gives CASRPSRQGTSGNTIYF.

The rearrangement uses TRBV4-3 and TRBJ2-1; 11 bases line up with TRBD2. Per the germline V gene, CDR1 is LGHNA and CDR2 is YSLEER. This CDR3 is 15 amino acids long. V trimming: 6 bases; J trimming: 7 bases; junction bases outside the gene matches: 8. CDR3 nucleotides: TGCGCCAGCAGACAACTAGCGGGAGATGGAAATGAGCAGTTCTTC. Amino acid sequence: CASRQLAGDGNEQFF.